Listed here are 32 T cell receptor beta chains from one sample, sequenced in a study of cytomegalovirus exposure and HLA in healthy donors. The primer mix had 60 Vbeta and 13 Jbeta primers. Assay used: immunoSEQ multiplex PCR; TCRdb lists only in-frame clones, some missing. The sample totals around 60,000 clones. Input material: PBMCs. Source of these receptors: a man aged 30 to 39 in good health and CMV-seropositive.

The rearrangement links TRBV6-5 to TRBJ1-1, with TRBD1 as a possible D gene (6 bases). Trimming left V 2 bases short and J 3 bases short, with 13 bases between. The CDR3 length is 15 residues. Per the germline V gene, CDR1 is MNHEY and CDR2 is SVGAGI. For the CDR3, the DNA is TGTGCCAGCAGTTACGCGACCACAGGGCACACTGAAGCTTTCTTT. It specifies CASSYATTGHTEAFF.

The chain uses TRBV29-1 and TRBJ1-4; 10 bases match TRBD1. CDR1 SQVTM and CDR2 ANQGSEA come from the germline V gene. V trimming: 5 bases; J trimming: 7 bases; junction bases outside the gene matches: 4. This CDR3 comprises 13 residues. CDR3 nucleotide sequence: TGCAGCGTTTCGGACAGGGGGGTTGAAAAACTGTTTTTT. It codes for CSVSDRGVEKLFF.

In DNA form, the CDR3 reads TGTGCCAGCAGCCGGACAGGGGACGACACAGATACGCAGTATTTT. Protein: CASSRTGDDTDTQYF. This sequence joins TRBV7-9 and TRBJ2-3; 9 positions match TRBD1. Germline V lookup: CDR1 SEHNR, CDR2 FQNEAQ (reference sequence). The CDR3 is 15 amino acids. Trimming removed 5 bases from V and 2 bases from J; junction bases left unmatched: 5.

The rearrangement uses TRBV5-1 and TRBJ2-7; the D gene is possibly TRBD1 (6 bases). The CDR3 spans 15 residues. From germline, CDR1 is SGHRS and CDR2 YFSETQ. With 0 bases removed from V and 2 bases from J, the gap between germline ends came to 12 bases. The CDR3 spells CASSLGAGETYEQYF. CDR3 DNA sequence: TGCGCCAGCAGCTTGGGGGCAGGGGAGACCTACGAGCAGTACTTC.

J is TRBJ2-2 and V is TRBV9, with 10 bases that match TRBD2. Germline assignment: CDR1 SGDLS and CDR2 YYNGEE. The V segment lost 2 bases and the J segment 1 base; nucleotides outside the gene matches: 2. The CDR3 is 16 amino acids. CDR3 protein: CASSVRLAGNTGELFF. The CDR3 DNA is TGTGCCAGCAGCGTTAGACTAGCGGGGAACACCGGGGAGCTGTTTTTT.

The chain couples TRBV30 to TRBJ2-1, with a tentative D call TRBD2 (5 bases). Trimming left V 5 bases short and J 5 bases short, with 22 bases between. Germline loops: CDR1 GTSNPN, CDR2 SVGIG (reference sequence). This CDR3 spans 16 amino acids. The DNA of the CDR3 is TGTGCCTGGTCCATTGCGAGGAGCGGACCCGACAATGAGCAGTTCTTC. Amino acid sequence: CAWSIARSGPDNEQFF. The entire variable domain, with the rest obtained from reference TRBV30 and TRBJ2-1, is as follows: SQTIHQWPATLVQPVGSPLSLECTVEGTSNPNLYWYRQAAGRGLQLLFYSVGIGQISSEVPQNLSASRPQDRQFILSSKKLLLSDSGFYLCAWSIARSGPDNEQFFGPGTRLTVL.

The gene calls are TRBV19 and TRBJ2-7; D might be TRBD1 (5 bases). Germline CDR1 and CDR2: LNHDA and SQIVND (reference sequence). The CDR3 has 13 residues. Trimming removed 5 bases from V and 3 bases from J, with 11 bases in between. The CDR3 reads CASSRGRGYEQYF. Written as DNA, the CDR3 is TGTGCCAGTAGTCGTGGTAGGGGCTACGAGCAGTACTTC.

The chain has TRBV5-6 and TRBJ2-1, with 11 bases matching TRBD2. Germline values: CDR1 SGHDT, CDR2 YYEEEE. The CDR3 has 15 amino acids. V was clipped by 4 bases and J by 8 bases; unmatched bases: 8. The CDR3: CASSGSGGAVYEQFF. The CDR3 region has the DNA TGTGCCAGCAGCGGTAGCGGGGGGGCCGTCTATGAGCAGTTCTTC.

The chain recombines TRBV29-1 with TRBJ1-3; D is possibly TRBD1 (5 bases). Per germline, CDR1 SQVTM and CDR2 ANQGSEA. The CDR3 is made up of 16 amino acids. The V and J ends lost 4 bases and 2 bases respectively, with 18 bases between them. CDR3 nucleotide sequence: TGCAGCGTTGTGTGGGAGGGTTCGACAGCTGGAAACACCATATATTTT. Translated, it gives CSVVWEGSTAGNTIYF.

The J gene is TRBJ2-1, the V gene TRBV18, with TRBD2 matching 8 bases. Germline CDR1 is KGHSH and CDR2 is LQKENI. The CDR3 is 17 amino acids. With 2 bases clipped from V and 8 bases from J, the junction kept 14 bases outside the gene matches. The CDR3: CASSPYIVGGRIDEQFF. The CDR3 coding sequence is TGTGCCAGCTCACCATATATTGTGGGCGGGAGGATCGATGAGCAGTTCTTC.

The V and J genes are TRBV30 and TRBJ2-2; a possible D gene is TRBD1 (6 bases). The CDR3 extends over 15 amino acids. V was clipped by 2 bases and J by 3 bases, with 13 bases between them. CDR1 and CDR2 from the germline V gene are GTSNPN and SVGIG (reference sequence). In DNA form, the CDR3 reads TGTGCCTGGAGTTCACAGGGTTCGGACACCGGGGAGCTGTTTTTT. Amino acids: CAWSSQGSDTGELFF.

The chain carries TRBV6-1 and TRBJ1-1, with D possibly being TRBD1 (5 bases). Germline CDR1 and CDR2: MNHNS and SASEGT. This CDR3 has 13 amino acids. Trimming took off 4 bases at V and 5 bases at J, with 11 bases between the two ends. CDR3 sequence (DNA): TGTGCCAGCAGTGTAAACCGGGGGACTGAAGCTTTCTTT. Residues: CASSVNRGTEAFF.

The rearrangement joins TRBV2 to TRBJ1-2, with 9 bases matching TRBD1. V was clipped by 3 bases and J by 5 bases; unmatched bases: 4. CDR3 size: 14 residues. Germline lookup yields CDR1 SNHLY and CDR2 FYNNEI. The CDR3 loop is CASSETGGVYGYTF. The CDR3, as DNA: TGTGCCAGCAGTGAGACAGGGGGAGTTTATGGCTACACCTTC.

The chain recombines TRBV7-9 with TRBJ2-7; tentatively, D is TRBD1 (5 bases). Trimming took off 7 bases at V and 3 bases at J, with 16 bases between the two ends. The CDR3 extends over 14 amino acids. CDR1 is SEHNR, CDR2 FQNEAQ, per germline (reference sequence). The CDR3 DNA reads TGTGCCAGCACTTCCCCAGGGATCAACTACGAGCAGTACTTC. Translation: CASTSPGINYEQYF. Looking up the rest from reference TRBV7-9 and TRBJ2-7 gives the full variable domain: DTGVSQNPRHKITKRGQNVTFRCDPISEHNRLYWYRQTLGQGPEFLTYFQNEAQLEKSRLLSDRFSAERPKGSFSTLEIQRTEQGDSAMYLCASTSPGINYEQYFGPGTRLTVT.

V and J are TRBV19 and TRBJ2-7; D call uncertain. In germline, CDR1 is LNHDA, CDR2 SQIVND (reference sequence). The V end was cut by 1 base, the J end by 0 bases, with 7 bases between. This CDR3 has 14 residues. The DNA for the CDR3 is TGTGCCAGTAGTATAGCCCACTTCTCCTACGAGCAGTACTTC. Translating gives CASSIAHFSYEQYF.

The rearrangement joins TRBV7-2 to TRBJ1-4; possible D gene TRBD1, 6 bases. Germline V lookup: CDR1 SGHTA, CDR2 FQGNSA. This CDR3 has 15 amino acids. Trimming shortened V by 4 bases and J by 6 bases, and 15 bases separated the two germline ends. The CDR3: CASSSRGQSDEKLFF. The CDR3, as DNA: TGTGCCAGCAGCTCCAGAGGACAGTCGGATGAAAAACTGTTTTTT.

V gene TRBV6-1 combines with J gene TRBJ2-1; D is undetermined. This CDR3 contains 13 residues. V was pared by 8 bases and J by 3 bases, with 11 bases between. CDR1 MNHNS and CDR2 SASEGT come from the germline V gene. CDR3 nucleotides: TGTGCCAGCGTAGAAGTCGTCTACAATGAGCAGTTCTTC. Translated: CASVEVVYNEQFF.

This chain connects TRBV6-5 to TRBJ2-5; 11 nucleotides agree with TRBD1. CDR1 and CDR2 from the germline V gene are MNHEY and SVGAGI. The V gene end was trimmed by 5 bases and the J gene end by 4 bases; junction bases not matched to a gene: 3. The CDR3 length is 14 residues. This CDR3 is CASSEGQGAETQYF. DNA of the CDR3: TGTGCCAGCAGTGAAGGACAGGGGGCAGAGACCCAGTACTTC.

A word on this clone: One junction end disagrees with the germline gene, perhaps due to a read error. This chain links TRBV27 with TRBJ2-3, with 9 bases aligning to TRBD1. The CDR3 totals 16 residues. From germline, CDR1 is MNHEY and CDR2 SMNVEV (reference sequence). This CDR3 is CASSLSDRGRGDTQYF. Written as DNA, the CDR3 is TGTGCCAGCAGTCTATCGGACAGGGGAAGGGGGGATACGCAGTATTTT.

The V and J genes are TRBV27 and TRBJ2-7; tentatively, D is TRBD2 (6 bases). V lost 2 bases, J lost 7 bases, and 15 bases lay in between. Germline V gene lookup returns CDR1 MNHEY and CDR2 SMNVEV (reference sequence). The CDR3 is 14 amino acids. This CDR3 is CASSLSRSAGEQYF. CDR3 nucleotides: TGTGCCAGCAGTTTAAGTCGCTCCGCGGGGGAGCAGTACTTC.

V is TRBV25-1 and J is TRBJ1-2, with TRBD1 matching 8 bases. The CDR3 spans 13 residues. Germline V gene sequence: CDR1 MGHDK, CDR2 SYGVNS. V shed 4 bases, J shed 8 bases, and the junction held 6 bases outside the gene matches. This CDR3 reads CASSAMTGDGYTF. The CDR3 DNA reads as TGTGCCAGCAGTGCCATGACAGGGGACGGCTACACCTTC.

V is TRBV13 and J is TRBJ2-1; 12 bases are shared with TRBD2. This CDR3 contains 15 residues. Germline CDR1 reads PRHDT; CDR2 reads FYEKMQ (reference sequence). The junction had 4 bases not matched to a gene; V was cut back by 4 bases and J by 6 bases. The CDR3 region has the DNA TGTGCCAGCAGCTCGATGACTAGCGGGAGCAATGAGCAGTTCTTC. Protein: CASSSMTSGSNEQFF.

The chain joins TRBV6-6 to TRBJ2-7; D unclear. Germline V gives CDR1 MNHNY, CDR2 SVGAGI (reference sequence). This CDR3 region has 12 residues. Between the trimmed V and J ends, which lost 7 bases and 6 bases, there was a span of 13 bases. CDR3 nucleotides: TGTGCCAGCACCGACACGCCTGGCGAGCAGTACTTC. Translating it yields CASTDTPGEQYF.

This chain links TRBV30 with TRBJ2-1; 7 nucleotides align to TRBD2. With V trimmed by 3 bases and J by 5 bases, 10 bases remained unmatched. The CDR3 totals 15 residues. In germline, CDR1 is GTSNPN, CDR2 SVGIG (reference sequence). The CDR3 loop is CAWRAGATSNNEQFF. Written as DNA, the CDR3 is TGTGCCTGGAGGGCGGGAGCCACTTCTAACAATGAGCAGTTCTTC.

V and J are TRBV9 and TRBJ1-2, with 10 bases lining up with TRBD1. This CDR3 contains 13 residues. V dropped 3 bases and J dropped 8; count of bases not matched to a gene: 4. Germline V lookup: CDR1 SGDLS, CDR2 YYNGEE. The CDR3 sequence: CASSADRGLGYTF. The DNA of the CDR3 is TGTGCCAGCAGCGCCGACAGGGGGCTCGGCTACACCTTC.

The CDR3, as DNA: TGTGCCAGCTCATCGGGGTCGAGCCGCTCCTACGAGCAGTACTTC. It codes for CASSSGSSRSYEQYF. V is TRBV6-1 and J is TRBJ2-7; possibly TRBD2 for D (5 bases). V lost 8 bases and J lost 0, with 17 bases in between. In germline, CDR1 is MNHNS, CDR2 SASEGT. The CDR3 is 15 amino acids.

J is TRBJ2-5 and V is TRBV2; no clear D gene. The V end lost 1 base, the J end lost 1 base, and 7 bases lay between the germline ends. Germline V gives CDR1 SNHLY, CDR2 FYNNEI. CDR3 size: 14 residues. In DNA form, the CDR3 reads TGTGCCAGCAGTGAAGAACAGTTCCAAGAGACCCAGTACTTC. Protein sequence: CASSEEQFQETQYF. Combining the CDR3 with reference TRBV2 and TRBJ2-5 gives the whole variable domain EPEVTQTPSHQVTQMGQEVILRCVPISNHLYFYWYRQILGQKVEFLVSFYNNEISEKSEIFDDQFSVERPDGSNFTLKIRSTKLEDSAMYFCASSEEQFQETQYFGPGTRLLVL.

This rearrangement joins TRBV30 to TRBJ2-5; TRBD2 aligns across 15 bases. With V trimmed by 0 bases and J by 5 bases, 4 bases remained unmatched. Germline lookup yields CDR1 GTSNPN and CDR2 SVGIG (reference sequence). The CDR3 is made up of 16 amino acids. CDR3 sequence (DNA): TGTGCCTGGAGTGTGGGACTAGCGGGGGGTGATGAGACCCAGTACTTC. Translating gives CAWSVGLAGGDETQYF.

The chain carries TRBV6-1 and TRBJ1-2; perhaps TRBD1 as D (5 bases). The CDR3 is 15 residues long. In germline, CDR1 is MNHNS, CDR2 SASEGT. Trimming took 7 bases from V and 4 from J, leaving 19 bases between them. In DNA form, the CDR3 reads TGTGCCAGCACCGAGATCGACAGTGCCGTCTATGGCTACACCTTC. This translates into CASTEIDSAVYGYTF.

The chain recombines TRBV15 with TRBJ2-1; the match to TRBD1 covers 10 bases. The germline CDR1 and CDR2 sequences are LNHNV and YYDKDF (reference sequence). V lost 3 bases, J lost 6 bases, and 5 bases stayed unmatched. There are 15 residues in the CDR3. CDR3 protein: CATSRPGQGFNEQFF. DNA of the CDR3: TGTGCCACCAGCAGGCCGGGACAGGGGTTCAATGAGCAGTTCTTC.

The chain combines TRBV6-6 with TRBJ2-1; D might be TRBD1 (6 bases). Deletions cut 7 bases from V and 5 bases from J, with 15 bases between. Germline V gene lookup returns CDR1 MNHNY and CDR2 SVGAGI (reference sequence). This CDR3 contains 14 residues. For the CDR3, the DNA is TGTGCCAGCACCCCAGGGGCGTATGACAATGAGCAGTTCTTC. Encoded protein: CASTPGAYDNEQFF.

CDR3 amino acids: CAWSVPGQGTDTQYF. CDR3 sequence (DNA): TGTGCCTGGAGTGTACCTGGGCAGGGGACGGATACGCAGTATTTT. The chain links TRBV30 to TRBJ2-3; TRBD1 is a possible D gene (6 bases). Trimming took off 0 bases at V and 6 bases at J, with 16 bases between the two ends. The length of the CDR3 is 15 residues. Germline lookup yields CDR1 GTSNPN and CDR2 SVGIG (reference sequence).